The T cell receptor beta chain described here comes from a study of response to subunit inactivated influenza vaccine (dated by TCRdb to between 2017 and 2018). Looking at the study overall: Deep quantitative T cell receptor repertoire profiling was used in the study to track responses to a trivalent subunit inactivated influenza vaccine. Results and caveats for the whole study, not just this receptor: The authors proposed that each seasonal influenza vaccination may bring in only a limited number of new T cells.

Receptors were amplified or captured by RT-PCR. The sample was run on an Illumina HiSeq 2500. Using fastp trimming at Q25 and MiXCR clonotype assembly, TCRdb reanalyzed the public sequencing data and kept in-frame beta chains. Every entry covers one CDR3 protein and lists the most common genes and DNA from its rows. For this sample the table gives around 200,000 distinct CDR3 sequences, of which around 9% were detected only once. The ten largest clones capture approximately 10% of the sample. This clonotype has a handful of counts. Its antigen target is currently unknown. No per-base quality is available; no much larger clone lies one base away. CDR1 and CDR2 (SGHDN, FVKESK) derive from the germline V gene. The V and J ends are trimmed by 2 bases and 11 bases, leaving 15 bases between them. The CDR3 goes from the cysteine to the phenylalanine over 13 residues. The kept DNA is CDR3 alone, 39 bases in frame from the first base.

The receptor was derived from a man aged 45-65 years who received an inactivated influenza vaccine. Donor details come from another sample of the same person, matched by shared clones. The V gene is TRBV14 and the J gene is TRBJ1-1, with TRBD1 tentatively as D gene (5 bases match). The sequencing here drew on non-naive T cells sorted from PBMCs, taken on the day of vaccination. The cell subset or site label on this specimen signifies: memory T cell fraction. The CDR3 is CASSQKRGYWAFF. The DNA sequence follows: TGTGCCAGCAGCCAAAAAAGGGGCTATTGGGCTTTCTTT.